This TCR beta chain was recorded in a study of T cells in Graves' hyperthyroidism and ophthalmopathy. Study-wide results and limits: Researchers found most expanded thyroid clonotypes above 0.001 in blood as well.

As regards this clonotype: What it binds is not known.

Trimming cost V 5 bases and J 4 bases; bases outside gene matches: 9. Germline CDR1 is SGHTA and CDR2 is FQGNSA. The CDR3 runs to 16 residues. Regions amplified from RNA transcripts were the TCR beta CDR3 regions. The HTBI primer set was used in a first-round RT-PCR of the TCR CDR3. TCRdb reprocessed the multiplex PCR reads with MiXCR, giving one entry per CDR3 protein. The sample shows about 96,000 distinct CDR3 sequences, just over 50% of them seen only once. The sequence was obtained from a woman aged 40 to 50 with Graves' hyperthyroidism. Material: blood. The chain combines TRBV7-2 with TRBJ2-7; 12 bases are a match to TRBD2. DNA of the CDR3: TGTGCCAGCAGCCCGATCCGGACTAGCGGGGTATACGAGCAGTACTTC. It encodes CASSPIRTSGVYEQYF. Together with reference TRBV7-2 and TRBJ2-7, the CDR3 gives the full variable domain: GAGVSQSPSNKVTEKGKDVELRCDPISGHTALYWYRQSLGQGLEFLIYFQGNSAPDKSGLPSDRFSAERTGGSVSTLTIQRTQQEDSAVYLCASSPIRTSGVYEQYFGPGTRLTVT.